A selection of T cell receptor beta chains follows, all from one sample in a study of human T cells and chemical hapten exposure. TCRdb ran MiXCR on the RACE reads and lists one entry per CDR3 protein. This sample carries fewer than 300,000 distinct CDR3 sequences, around 7% of them seen once, and the ten largest clones take approximately 1.2%. The specimen was whole blood, collected in connection with sensitization to the hapten diphenylcyclopropenone (DPC). These receptor sequences come from a man in his late teens or twenties with alopecia areata. Some clones in this sample may be carry-over from other donors' samples. The CDR3 runs from the conserved cysteine through the conserved F or W. Fields, in order: D gene, clone size, J gene, V gene, CDR3 protein, CDR3 DNA. D genes are given only for firm matches. Clone size is not always given. Where it is, it says once, few, many or a class for expanded clones.

- many TRBJ1-3 TRBV11-2 CASSLNSRSGNTIYF TGTGCCAGCAGCTTAAACAGCCGCTCTGGAAACACCATATATTTT
TRBD1 many TRBJ2-6 TRBV13 CASALRDRVVSGANVLTF TGTGCCAGCGCACTAAGGGACAGGGTCGTCTCTGGGGCCAACGTCCTGACTTTC
TRBD1 few TRBJ2-5 TRBV7-2 CASSPQGSETQYF TGTGCCAGCAGCCCACAGGGGTCGGAGACCCAGTACTTC
TRBD2 few TRBJ2-5 TRBV12-3/TRBV12-4 CASSPVGGTGETQYF TGTGCCAGCAGTCCCGTCGGGGGGACTGGTGAGACCCAGTACTTC
TRBD1 few TRBJ2-5 TRBV20-1 CSAWGQSETQYF TGCAGTGCCTGGGGACAGTCGGAGACCCAGTACTTC
- many TRBJ1-5 TRBV24-1 CATKSQPQHF TGTGCCACCAAGAGTCAGCCCCAGCATTTT
TRBD2 few TRBJ2-2 TRBV7-6 CASSLPAGVLFF TGTGCCAGCAGCCTCCCAGCGGGGGTGCTGTTTTTT
TRBD1 many TRBJ1-1 TRBV18 CASSPGTGNTEAFF TGTGCCAGCAGTCCGGGGACAGGAAACACTGAAGCTTTCTTT
TRBD1 once TRBJ1-5 TRBV5-1 CASSHGTGAKQPQHF TGCGCCAGCAGCCACGGGACAGGGGCCAAACAGCCCCAGCATTTT
- many TRBJ2-3 TRBV29-1 CSVEQASTDTQYF TGCAGCGTTGAACAGGCCAGCACAGATACGCAGTATTTT
- many TRBJ1-5 TRBV7-9 CASSSQAQPQHF TGTGCCAGCAGCTCACAGGCTCAGCCCCAGCATTTT
TRBD1 - TRBJ2-7 TRBV7-2 CASSRKGTVYAYEQYF TGTGCCAGCAGCCGCAAAGGGACAGTATATGCCTACGAGCAGTACTTC
TRBD1 - TRBJ1-6 TRBV6-5 CASSSLTDRGDSPLHF TGTGCCAGCAGTTCCCTAACCGACAGGGGCGATTCACCCCTCCACTTT
TRBD1 few TRBJ1-1 TRBV6-1 CASTQGQGASMNTEAFF TGTGCCAGCACCCAGGGACAGGGGGCGTCCATGAACACTGAAGCTTTCTTT
- - TRBJ1-1 TRBV7-2 CASSPDTGRRSTEAFF TGTGCCAGCAGCCCAGACACGGGGCGGAGAAGCACTGAAGCTTTCTTT
- few TRBJ2-5 TRBV11-2 CASSRDPRTETQYF TGTGCCAGCAGCCGGGACCCGCGGACGGAGACCCAGTACTTC
TRBD1 few TRBJ2-1 TRBV7-2 CASSQGQGANNEQFF TGTGCCAGCAGCCAGGGACAGGGGGCAAACAATGAGCAGTTCTTC
- many TRBJ2-1 TRBV7-6 CASSLPNNEQFF TGTGCCAGCAGCTTACCCAACAATGAGCAGTTCTTC
- - TRBJ2-2 TRBV5-6 CASSLSRGVNTGELFF TGTGCCAGCAGCTTATCCCGGGGCGTAAACACCGGGGAGCTGTTTTTT
TRBD1 many TRBJ1-1 TRBV7-9 CASSLGTGNGEAFF TGTGCCAGCAGCTTAGGGACAGGGAATGGTGAAGCTTTCTTT
- - TRBJ1-4 TRBV2 CASGPKATNEKLFF TGTGCCAGTGGACCGAAGGCAACTAATGAAAAACTGTTTTTT
- - TRBJ1-4 TRBV11-2 CASSLQGMEKLFF TGTGCCAGCAGCTTACAGGGGATGGAAAAACTGTTTTTT
TRBD2 many TRBJ2-1 TRBV7-8 CASSLVGASGNNEQFF TGTGCCAGCAGCTTAGTGGGGGCTAGCGGGAACAATGAGCAGTTCTTC
TRBD1 - TRBJ2-1 TRBV4-1 CASSPMTGGSYNEQFF TGCGCCAGCAGCCCCATGACAGGGGGCTCCTACAATGAGCAGTTCTTC
TRBD1 few TRBJ1-3 TRBV6-6 CASSYDAPGQGANTIYF TGTGCCAGCAGTTACGACGCCCCGGGACAGGGGGCAAACACCATATATTTT
- many TRBJ2-7 TRBV9 CASSPPIGGKGRSYEQYF TGTGCCAGCAGCCCACCGATTGGGGGTAAGGGCAGGTCCTACGAGCAGTACTTC